In its sample, the clone carrying this TCR beta chain was seen many times. This specimen comes from a study of T cells in Graves' hyperthyroidism and ophthalmopathy. RNA transcripts served as the template for amplifying TCR beta CDR3 regions. TCR CDR3 regions were first amplified by RT-PCR with HTBI primers. TCRdb re-called the multiplex PCR reads with MiXCR, one entry per CDR3 protein. The data contain a few hundred thousand distinct CDR3 sequences, approximately 13% of them singletons. The patients, who ranged from 18 to 65 in age, presented with newly diagnosed hyperthyroidism lasting under 2 months. Clinicians diagnosed patients from clinical symptoms, serum thyroxine and TRAb, thyroid ultrasound and orbital computed tomography. The germline V gene encodes CDR1 MNHNS and CDR2 SASEGT. Trimming cost V 5 bases and J 0 bases, with 22 bases left between them. CDR3 length: 18 residues.

The chain employs TRBV6-1 and TRBJ2-5; D is possibly TRBD1 or TRBD2 (5 bases each). The sequenced sample was blood. The receptor was isolated from a woman aged 25-40 years with Graves' hyperthyroidism that later progressed to Graves' ophthalmopathy. The DNA of the CDR3 is TGTGCCAGCAGTCTACTTTTACCGGGACCAACAAACCAAGAGACCCAGTACTTC. As protein: CASSLLLPGPTNQETQYF.